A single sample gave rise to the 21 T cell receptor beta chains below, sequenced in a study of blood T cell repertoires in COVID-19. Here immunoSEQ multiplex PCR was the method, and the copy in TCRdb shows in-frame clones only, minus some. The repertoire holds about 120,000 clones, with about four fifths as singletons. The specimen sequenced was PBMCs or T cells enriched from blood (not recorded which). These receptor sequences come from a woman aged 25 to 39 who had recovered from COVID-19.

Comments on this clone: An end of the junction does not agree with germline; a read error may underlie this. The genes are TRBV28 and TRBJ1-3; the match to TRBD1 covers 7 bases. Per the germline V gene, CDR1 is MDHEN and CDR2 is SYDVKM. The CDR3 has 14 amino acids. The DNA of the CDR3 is TGTGCCAGCAGGCAGACAGGGACTGGTAACACCATATATTTT. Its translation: CASRQTGTGNTIYF. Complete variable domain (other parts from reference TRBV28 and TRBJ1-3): DVKVTQSSRYLVKRTGEKVFLECVQDMDHENMFWYRQDPGLGLRLIYFSYDVKMKEKGDIPEGYSVSREKKERFSLILESASTNQTSMYLCASRQTGTGNTIYFGEGSWLTVV.

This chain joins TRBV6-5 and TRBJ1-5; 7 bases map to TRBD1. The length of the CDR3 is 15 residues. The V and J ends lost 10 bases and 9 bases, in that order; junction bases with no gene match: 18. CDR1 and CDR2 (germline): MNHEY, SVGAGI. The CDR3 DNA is TGTGCCACCAGCGAGCGACGGACAGGTTTTATGCCCCAGCATTTT. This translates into CATSERRTGFMPQHF.

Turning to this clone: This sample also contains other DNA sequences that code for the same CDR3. The DNA for the CDR3 is TGCGCCAGCAGCCACTTGGCCGACTCTGGAAACACCATATATTTT. It is translated as CASSHLADSGNTIYF. V is TRBV4-3 and J is TRBJ1-3; D ambiguous. The V gene's germline CDR1 is LGHNA and CDR2 YSLEER. This CDR3 contains 15 residues. The V gene lost 3 bases and the J gene lost 0 bases, with 9 bases spanning the gap.

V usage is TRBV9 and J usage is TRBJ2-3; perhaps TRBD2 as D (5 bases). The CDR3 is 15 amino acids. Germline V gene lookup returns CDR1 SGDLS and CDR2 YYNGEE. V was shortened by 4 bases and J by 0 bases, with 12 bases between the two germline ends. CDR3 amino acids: CASSPWTRSTDTQYF. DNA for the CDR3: TGTGCCAGCAGCCCTTGGACTCGTAGCACAGATACGCAGTATTTT. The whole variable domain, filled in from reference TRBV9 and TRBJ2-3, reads DSGVTQTPKHLITATGQRVTLRCSPRSGDLSVYWYQQSLDQGLQFLIQYYNGEERAKGNILERFSAQQFPDLHSELNLSSLELGDSALYFCASSPWTRSTDTQYFGPGTRLTVL.

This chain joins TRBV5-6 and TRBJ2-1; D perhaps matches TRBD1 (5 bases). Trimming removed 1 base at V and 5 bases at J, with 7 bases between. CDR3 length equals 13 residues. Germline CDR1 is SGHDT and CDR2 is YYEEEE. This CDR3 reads CASSLLGDNEQFF. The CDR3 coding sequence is TGTGCCAGCAGCTTGTTAGGGGACAATGAGCAGTTCTTC.

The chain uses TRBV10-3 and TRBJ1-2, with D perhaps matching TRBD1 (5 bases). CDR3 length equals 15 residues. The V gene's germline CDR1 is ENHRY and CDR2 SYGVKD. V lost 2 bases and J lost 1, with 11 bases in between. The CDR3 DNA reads TGTGCCATCAGTGAGAGGGGCAGCCTTAACTATGGCTACACCTTC. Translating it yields CAISERGSLNYGYTF.

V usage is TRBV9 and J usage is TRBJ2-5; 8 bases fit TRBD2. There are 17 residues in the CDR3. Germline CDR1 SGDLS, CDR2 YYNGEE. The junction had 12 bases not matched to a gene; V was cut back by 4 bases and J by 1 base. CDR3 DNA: TGTGCCAGCAGCCCTACAAGACTAGCGCGGAGCCAAGAGACCCAGTACTTC. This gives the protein CASSPTRLARSQETQYF.

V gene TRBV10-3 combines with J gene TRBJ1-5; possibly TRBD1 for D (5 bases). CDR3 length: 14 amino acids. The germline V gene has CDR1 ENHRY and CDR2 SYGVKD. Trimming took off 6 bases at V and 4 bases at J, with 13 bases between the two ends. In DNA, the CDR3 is TGTGCCATCAGGGCCAGGGAAGGGAATCAGCCCCAGCATTTT. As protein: CAIRAREGNQPQHF.

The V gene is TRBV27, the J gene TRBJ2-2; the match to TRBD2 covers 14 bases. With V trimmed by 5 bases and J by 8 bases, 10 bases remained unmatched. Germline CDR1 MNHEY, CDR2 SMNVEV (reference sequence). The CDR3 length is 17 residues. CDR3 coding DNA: TGTGCCAGCAGTCCACGCCCGGGACTAGCGGGAGCGGGGGAGCTGTTTTTT. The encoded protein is CASSPRPGLAGAGELFF.

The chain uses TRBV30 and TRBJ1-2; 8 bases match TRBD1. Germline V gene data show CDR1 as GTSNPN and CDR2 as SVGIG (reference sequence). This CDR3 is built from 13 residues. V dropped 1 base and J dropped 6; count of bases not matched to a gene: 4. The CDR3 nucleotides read TGTGCCTGGAGTGAACAGGGGGTCAATGGCTACACCTTC. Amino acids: CAWSEQGVNGYTF.

The CDR3 loop reads CASSLVANEQFF. CDR3 DNA: TGTGCCAGCAGCTTGGTGGCCAATGAGCAGTTCTTC. This chain uses TRBV5-6 with TRBJ2-1; no definite D call. Looked up from germline, CDR1 is SGHDT and CDR2 is YYEEEE. The V end lost 0 bases, the J end lost 6 bases, and 4 bases lay between the germline ends. This CDR3 spans 12 amino acids.

DNA for the CDR3: TGTGCCAGCAGCTTAACATCCCCTAGGAATACGCAGTATTTT. This translates into CASSLTSPRNTQYF. J is TRBJ2-3 and V is TRBV7-3; no clear D gene. CDR3 size: 14 residues. The V gene's germline CDR1 is SGHTA and CDR2 FQGTGA. Trimming removed 0 bases at V and 7 bases at J, with 11 bases between.

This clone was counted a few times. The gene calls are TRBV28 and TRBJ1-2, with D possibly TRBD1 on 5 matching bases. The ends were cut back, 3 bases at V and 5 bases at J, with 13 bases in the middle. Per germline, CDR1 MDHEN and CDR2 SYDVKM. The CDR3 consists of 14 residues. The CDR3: CASSFYPGIYGYTF. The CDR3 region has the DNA TGTGCCAGCAGTTTCTACCCAGGGATATATGGCTACACCTTC.

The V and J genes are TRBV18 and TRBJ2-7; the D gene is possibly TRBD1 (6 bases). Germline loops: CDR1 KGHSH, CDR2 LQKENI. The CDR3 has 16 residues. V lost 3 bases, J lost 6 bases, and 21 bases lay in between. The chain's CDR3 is CASSPSTGIRASEQYF. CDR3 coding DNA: TGTGCCAGCTCACCCTCAACAGGGATCCGCGCTAGCGAGCAGTACTTC.

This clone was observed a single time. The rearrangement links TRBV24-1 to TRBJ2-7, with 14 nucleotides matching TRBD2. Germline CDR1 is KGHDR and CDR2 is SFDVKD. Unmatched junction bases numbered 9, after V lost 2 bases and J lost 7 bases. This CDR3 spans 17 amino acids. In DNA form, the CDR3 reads TGTGCCACCAGTGATTCCCCGGGACTAGCGGGAGCGAAGGAGCAGTACTTC. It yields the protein CATSDSPGLAGAKEQYF.

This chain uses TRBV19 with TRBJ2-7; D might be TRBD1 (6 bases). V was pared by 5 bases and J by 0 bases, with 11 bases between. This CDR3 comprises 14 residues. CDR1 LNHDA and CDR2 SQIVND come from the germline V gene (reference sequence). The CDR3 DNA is TGTGCCAGTAGTCCGTGGGACACCTCCTACGAGCAGTACTTC. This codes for CASSPWDTSYEQYF.

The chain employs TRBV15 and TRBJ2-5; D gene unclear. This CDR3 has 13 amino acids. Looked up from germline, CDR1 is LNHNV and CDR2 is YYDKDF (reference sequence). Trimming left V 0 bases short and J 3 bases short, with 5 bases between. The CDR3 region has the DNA TGTGCCACCAGCAGAGATTCGGAAGAGACCCAGTACTTC. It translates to CATSRDSEETQYF.

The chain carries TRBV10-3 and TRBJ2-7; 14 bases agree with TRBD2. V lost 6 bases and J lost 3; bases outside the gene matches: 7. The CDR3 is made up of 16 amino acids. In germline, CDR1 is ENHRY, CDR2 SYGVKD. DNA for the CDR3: TGTGCCATCAGGGCCGGGACTAGCGGGAGTATCTACGAGCAGTACTTC. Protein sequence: CAIRAGTSGSIYEQYF.

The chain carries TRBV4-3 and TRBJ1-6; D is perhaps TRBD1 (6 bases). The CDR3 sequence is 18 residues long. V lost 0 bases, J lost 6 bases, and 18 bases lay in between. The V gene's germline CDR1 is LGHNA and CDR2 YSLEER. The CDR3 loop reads CASSQEPRARTANSPLHF. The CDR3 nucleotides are TGCGCCAGCAGCCAAGAACCGCGGGCCCGGACAGCTAATTCACCCCTCCACTTT.

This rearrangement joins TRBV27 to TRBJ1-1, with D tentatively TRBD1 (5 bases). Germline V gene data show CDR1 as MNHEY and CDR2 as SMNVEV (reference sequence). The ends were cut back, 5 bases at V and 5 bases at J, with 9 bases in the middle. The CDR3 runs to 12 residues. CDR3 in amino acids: CASSGAGTEAFF. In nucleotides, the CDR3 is TGTGCCAGCAGTGGGGCTGGGACTGAAGCTTTCTTT.

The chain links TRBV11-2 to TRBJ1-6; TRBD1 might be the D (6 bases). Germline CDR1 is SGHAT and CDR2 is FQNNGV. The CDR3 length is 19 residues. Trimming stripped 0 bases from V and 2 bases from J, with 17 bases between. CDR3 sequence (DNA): TGTGCCAGCAGCTTAGATCTGGTCACACAGGGACCCTATAATTCACCCCTCCACTTT. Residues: CASSLDLVTQGPYNSPLHF.